The 17 T cell receptor beta chains below all came from one sample that was sequenced in a study of shared clonotypes between healthy human individuals. Profiling relied on immunoSEQ multiplex PCR, and the TCRdb table lists in-frame clones only, not all of them. Among roughly 2 million clones, about 95% were seen once, and the ten largest hold 0.85% to 1.2%. Terminally differentiated effector memory CD45RA+ cells were excluded by CCR7 positive selection of CD45RO-negative cells. The specimen sequenced was naive CD8+ T cells sorted from blood. All receptors derive from a young man in good health.

The rearrangement uses TRBV6-1 and TRBJ1-1; D ambiguous. Germline lookup yields CDR1 MNHNS and CDR2 SASEGT. V shed 2 bases and J shed 0 bases, with 13 bases lying between them. The CDR3 is made up of 16 amino acids. CDR3 in amino acids: CASSELGRGMNTEAFF. For the CDR3, the DNA is TGTGCCAGCAGTGAACTGGGCAGAGGTATGAACACTGAAGCTTTCTTT.

This clone has only a few counts. The same CDR3 also results from other DNA sequences found in this sample. The chain couples TRBV7-9 to TRBJ2-1; possibly TRBD2 for D (5 bases). CDR3 length: 12 residues. V lost 1 base to trimming and J lost 7 bases, with 5 bases between them. The germline V gene has CDR1 SEHNR and CDR2 FQNEAQ (reference sequence). CDR3 protein: CASSLERNEQFF. The CDR3 DNA sequence: TGTGCCAGCAGCTTAGAGCGGAATGAGCAGTTCTTC.

The chain carries TRBV13 and TRBJ2-5; weak D call: TRBD2 (5 bases). The CDR3 sequence is 14 residues long. Per the germline V gene, CDR1 is PRHDT and CDR2 is FYEKMQ (reference sequence). V lost 5 bases and J lost 4, with 14 bases in between. The CDR3 nucleotides read TGTGCCAGCAGCCCTGGACTCCGCCTAGAGACCCAGTACTTC. Translating gives CASSPGLRLETQYF.

J is TRBJ2-3 and V is TRBV7-4; either TRBD1 or TRBD2 may fit D (5 bases each). Trimming stripped 3 bases from V and 3 bases from J, with 10 bases between. The length of the CDR3 is 14 residues. Germline V gene sequence: CDR1 SGHVT, CDR2 SQSDAQ. CDR3 region: CASSLPGRTDTQYF. The CDR3 DNA sequence: TGTGCCAGCAGCTTGCCAGGGAGAACAGATACGCAGTATTTT. The variable domain in full, completed from reference TRBV7-4 and TRBJ2-3, reads GAGVSQSPRYKVAKRGRDVALRCDSISGHVTLYWYRQTLGQGSEVLTYSQSDAQRDKSGRPSGRFSAERPERSVSTLKIQRTEQGDSAVYLCASSLPGRTDTQYFGPGTRLTVL.

The chain links TRBV13 to TRBJ2-1; the D is unclear. The CDR3 spans 13 residues. The V end lost 5 bases, the J end lost 9 bases, and 14 bases lay between the germline ends. The V gene's germline CDR1 is PRHDT and CDR2 FYEKMQ (reference sequence). This CDR3 reads CASSLHGWGEQFF. The CDR3 DNA reads TGTGCCAGCAGCCTCCACGGATGGGGTGAGCAGTTCTTC.

The J gene is TRBJ2-1, the V gene TRBV5-1; possibly TRBD1 for D (6 bases). This CDR3 is built from 15 residues. Germline assignment: CDR1 SGHRS and CDR2 YFSETQ. V lost 4 bases, J lost 5 bases, and 16 bases lay in between. The DNA for the CDR3 is TGCGCCAGCAGCCAAGCCGGGACATCGAACAATGAGCAGTTCTTC. This encodes CASSQAGTSNNEQFF.

This clone was detected a few times. The rearrangement joins TRBV15 to TRBJ1-1, with TRBD1 matching 7 bases. J gave up 0 bases and V 5 bases, and 6 bases lay outside the gene matches. Germline values: CDR1 LNHNV, CDR2 YYDKDF (reference sequence). This CDR3 region has 15 residues. CDR3 loop: CATSGRQGMNTEAFF. The CDR3 nucleotides read TGTGCCACCAGCGGGAGACAGGGAATGAACACTGAAGCTTTCTTT.

To note about this clone: Other DNA sequences in this specimen translate into the identical CDR3. The chain joins TRBV9 to TRBJ2-7; 8 bases match TRBD2. Unmatched junction bases numbered 4, after V lost 2 bases and J lost 0 bases. The length of the CDR3 is 15 residues. CDR1 SGDLS and CDR2 YYNGEE come from the germline V gene. CDR3 sequence reads: CASSVGAGVSYEQYF. The CDR3 nucleotides read TGTGCCAGCAGCGTCGGAGCGGGGGTCTCCTACGAGCAGTACTTC.

Points on this clone: The same CDR3 can be traced to other DNA sequences in this sample. V is TRBV5-1 and J is TRBJ2-1; D is unclear. Trimming shortened V by 2 bases and J by 0 bases, and 0 bases separated the two germline ends. The CDR3 sequence is 12 residues long. Germline CDR1 is SGHRS and CDR2 is YFSETQ. CDR3 in DNA: TGCGCCAGCAGCTTCTCCTACAATGAGCAGTTCTTC. As protein: CASSFSYNEQFF. Looking up the rest from reference TRBV5-1 and TRBJ2-1 gives the full variable domain: KAGVTQTPRYLIKTRGQQVTLSCSPISGHRSVSWYQQTPGQGLQFLFEYFSETQRNKGNFPGRFSGRQFSNSRSEMNVSTLELGDSALYLCASSFSYNEQFFGPGTRLTVL.

The V call is TRBV5-8, the J call TRBJ2-7; TRBD2 matches at 9 bases. Germline V gene data show CDR1 as SGHTS and CDR2 as YDEGEE. The CDR3 is made up of 18 amino acids. The V gene end was trimmed by 1 base and the J gene end by 4 bases; junction bases not matched to a gene: 15. Written as DNA, the CDR3 is TGTGCCAGCAGCTTGTGGGCTGTGTTAGCGGGAGAGGGGTACGAGCAGTACTTC. Residues: CASSLWAVLAGEGYEQYF.

The rearrangement joins TRBV9 to TRBJ2-5, with 7 positions matching TRBD2. This CDR3 region has 14 residues. After removal of 4 bases from V and 2 bases from J, the junction contained 5 bases not matched to a gene. The germline V gene has CDR1 SGDLS and CDR2 YYNGEE. The CDR3 coding sequence is TGTGCCAGCAGCACTTTGCGGGGGCAAGAGACCCAGTACTTC. Protein sequence: CASSTLRGQETQYF.

This clone was counted a single time. The chain's CDR3 is CASSYSYGYTF. In DNA, the CDR3 is TGTGCCAGCAGTTACAGCTATGGCTACACCTTC. This chain connects TRBV6-1 to TRBJ1-2; D remains unclear. Germline assignment: CDR1 MNHNS and CDR2 SASEGT. The V and J ends lost 5 bases and 4 bases respectively, with 5 bases between them. The CDR3 is 11 amino acids.

The J gene is TRBJ1-1, the V gene TRBV6-5; TRBD1 matches 7 bases. This CDR3 comprises 11 residues. Germline V lookup: CDR1 MNHEY, CDR2 SVGAGI. The trim removed 10 bases at V and 6 bases at J, leaving 5 bases unmatched. CDR3 region: CATRQGPEAFF. CDR3 bases: TGTGCCACTAGACAGGGACCTGAAGCTTTCTTT.

The chain combines TRBV6-1 with TRBJ2-3; 8 bases are a match to TRBD1. The CDR3 spans 18 residues. The V segment lost 2 bases and the J segment 2 bases; nucleotides outside the gene matches: 12. From germline, CDR1 is MNHNS and CDR2 SASEGT. This CDR3 is CASSESSWQGAPTDTQYF. CDR3 DNA: TGTGCCAGCAGTGAATCGAGTTGGCAGGGGGCACCCACAGATACGCAGTATTTT.

The DNA for the CDR3 is TGTGCCAGCAGCACGACTAGCGGGACTCACAATGAGCAGTTCTTC. It translates to CASSTTSGTHNEQFF. This chain uses TRBV7-9 with TRBJ2-1; 11 bases match TRBD2. This CDR3 spans 15 amino acids. CDR1 is SEHNR and CDR2 is FQNEAQ in the germline V gene (reference sequence). V lost 5 bases and J lost 5; bases outside the gene matches: 5.

The V call is TRBV25-1, the J call TRBJ1-4; D possibly corresponds to TRBD1 (5 bases). The CDR3 contains 18 residues. V was clipped by 7 bases and J by 7 bases, with 28 bases between them. In germline, CDR1 is MGHDK, CDR2 SYGVNS. The CDR3 sequence: CASKRLSPKRLGVEKLFF. DNA for the CDR3: TGTGCCAGCAAAAGACTATCCCCCAAACGGTTGGGGGTTGAAAAACTGTTTTTT.

The rearrangement joins TRBV7-9 to TRBJ2-3, with D hard to call. The CDR3 contains 13 residues. Trimming pared 8 bases from V and 0 bases from J, leaving 9 bases between. CDR1 is SEHNR, CDR2 FQNEAQ, per germline (reference sequence). As DNA, the CDR3 is TGTGCCAGCTTCGGTGCTAGCACAGATACGCAGTATTTT. Its translation: CASFGASTDTQYF. Filled out from reference TRBV7-9 and TRBJ2-3, the complete variable domain reads DTGVSQNPRHKITKRGQNVTFRCDPISEHNRLYWYRQTLGQGPEFLTYFQNEAQLEKSRLLSDRFSAERPKGSFSTLEIQRTEQGDSAMYLCASFGASTDTQYFGPGTRLTVL.